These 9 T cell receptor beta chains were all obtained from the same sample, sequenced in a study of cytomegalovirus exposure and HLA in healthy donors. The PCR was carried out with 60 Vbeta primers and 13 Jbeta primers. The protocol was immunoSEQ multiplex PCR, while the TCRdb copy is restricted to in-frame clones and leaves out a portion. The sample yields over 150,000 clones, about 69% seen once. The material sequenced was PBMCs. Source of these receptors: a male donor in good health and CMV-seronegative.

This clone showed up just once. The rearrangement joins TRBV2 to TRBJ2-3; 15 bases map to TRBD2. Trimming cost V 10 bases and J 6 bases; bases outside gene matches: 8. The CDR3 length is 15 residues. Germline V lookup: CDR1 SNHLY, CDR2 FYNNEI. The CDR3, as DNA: TGTGCCACCCCTAGGACTAGCGGGAGGGCGGATACGCAGTATTTT. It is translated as CATPRTSGRADTQYF.

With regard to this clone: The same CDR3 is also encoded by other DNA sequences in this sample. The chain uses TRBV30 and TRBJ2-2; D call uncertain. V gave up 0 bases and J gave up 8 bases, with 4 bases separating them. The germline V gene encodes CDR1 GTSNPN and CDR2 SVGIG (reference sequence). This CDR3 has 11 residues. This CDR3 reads CAWSVLGELFF. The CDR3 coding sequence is TGTGCCTGGAGTGTATTAGGGGAGCTGTTTTTT.

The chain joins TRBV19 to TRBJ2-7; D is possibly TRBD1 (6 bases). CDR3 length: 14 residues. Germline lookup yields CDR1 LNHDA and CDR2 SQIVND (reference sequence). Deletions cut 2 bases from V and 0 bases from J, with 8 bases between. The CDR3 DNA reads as TGTGCCAGTAGTATACAGGACAGCTCCTACGAGCAGTACTTC. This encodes CASSIQDSSYEQYF. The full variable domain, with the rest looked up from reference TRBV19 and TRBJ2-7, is DGGITQSPKYLFRKEGQNVTLSCEQNLNHDAMYWYRQDPGQGLRLIYYSQIVNDFQKGDIAEGYSVSREKKESFPLTVTSAQKNPTAFYLCASSIQDSSYEQYFGPGTRLTVT.

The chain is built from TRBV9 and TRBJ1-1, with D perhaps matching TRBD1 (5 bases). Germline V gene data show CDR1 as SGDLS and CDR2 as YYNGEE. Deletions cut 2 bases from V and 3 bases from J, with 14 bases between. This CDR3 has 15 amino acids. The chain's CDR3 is CASSVARDSYTEAFF. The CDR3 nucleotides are TGTGCCAGCAGCGTTGCCCGGGACTCCTACACTGAAGCTTTCTTT.

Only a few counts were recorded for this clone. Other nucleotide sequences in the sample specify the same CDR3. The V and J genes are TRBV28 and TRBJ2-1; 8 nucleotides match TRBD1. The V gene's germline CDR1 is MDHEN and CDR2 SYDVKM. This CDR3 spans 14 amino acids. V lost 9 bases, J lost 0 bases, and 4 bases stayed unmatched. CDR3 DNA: TGTGCCAGTACTACAGGGGGCTCCTACAATGAGCAGTTCTTC. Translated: CASTTGGSYNEQFF.

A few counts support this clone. The CDR3 bases are TGTGCCAGCAGCAAACCGATGGACAGCTATGGCTACACCTTC. Residues: CASSKPMDSYGYTF. This sequence joins TRBV5-6 and TRBJ1-2; tentatively, D is TRBD1 (6 bases). Germline V gene data show CDR1 as SGHDT and CDR2 as YYEEEE. The V gene lost 4 bases and the J gene lost 4 bases, with 14 bases spanning the gap. The CDR3 runs to 14 residues.

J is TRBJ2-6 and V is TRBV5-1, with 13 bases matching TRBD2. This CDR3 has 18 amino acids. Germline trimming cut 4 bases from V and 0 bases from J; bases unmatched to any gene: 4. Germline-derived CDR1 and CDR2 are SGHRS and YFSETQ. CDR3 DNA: TGCGCCAGCAGCAGGACTAGCGGGGGATCCTCTGGGGCCAACGTCCTGACTTTC. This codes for CASSRTSGGSSGANVLTF.

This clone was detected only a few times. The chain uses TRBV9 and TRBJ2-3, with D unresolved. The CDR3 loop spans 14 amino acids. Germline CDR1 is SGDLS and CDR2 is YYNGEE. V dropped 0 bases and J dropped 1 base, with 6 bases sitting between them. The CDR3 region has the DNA TGTGCCAGCAGCGTAGAGCATCGCACAGATACGCAGTATTTT. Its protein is CASSVEHRTDTQYF. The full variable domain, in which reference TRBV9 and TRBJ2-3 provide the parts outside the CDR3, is DSGVTQTPKHLITATGQRVTLRCSPRSGDLSVYWYQQSLDQGLQFLIQYYNGEERAKGNILERFSAQQFPDLHSELNLSSLELGDSALYFCASSVEHRTDTQYFGPGTRLTVL.

CDR3 sequence: CASSDGGASDTQYF. The DNA for the CDR3 is TGTGCCAGCAGTGACGGGGGGGCCTCAGATACGCAGTATTTT. The chain links TRBV25-1 to TRBJ2-3, with 8 nucleotides matching TRBD2. V shed 3 bases and J 4 bases; nucleotides not matched to a gene: 3. CDR1 is MGHDK and CDR2 is SYGVNS in the germline V gene. The CDR3 has 14 amino acids.